These 31 T cell receptor beta chains share one sample of origin, sequenced in a study of cytomegalovirus exposure and HLA in healthy donors. A multiplex PCR was run with 60 Vbeta primers and 13 Jbeta primers. TCRdb keeps only in-frame clones here, not all; method: immunoSEQ multiplex PCR. Among 200,000 to 250,000 clones listed, approximately 80% were seen once. Sequencing input: PBMCs. These TCRs come from a man under 40 in good health and CMV-seronegative.

CDR3 nucleotides: TGTGCCAGCAGCCCCTACCCGAGCTCTGGAAACACCATATATTTT. Its translation is CASSPYPSSGNTIYF. The J gene is TRBJ1-3, the V gene TRBV7-2; D call uncertain. This CDR3 is 15 amino acids long. CDR1 and CDR2 from the germline V gene are SGHTA and FQGNSA. V was cut by 5 bases and J by 0 bases, with 11 bases left in between.

The chain employs TRBV15 and TRBJ2-3, with D possibly matching TRBD2 (6 bases). The length of the CDR3 is 16 residues. The germline V gene encodes CDR1 LNHNV and CDR2 YYDKDF (reference sequence). Trimming pared 0 bases from V and 4 bases from J, leaving 14 bases between. CDR3 in DNA: TGTGCCACCAGCAGAGATGTTGCGGGCGGGGCAGATACGCAGTATTTT. Protein product: CATSRDVAGGADTQYF.

This clone was detected a few times. V usage is TRBV21-1 and J usage is TRBJ1-4; TRBD1, the table's D call, lacks a check against the DNA. TRBV21-1 has pseudogene status. This CDR3 has 14 amino acids. The CDR3 DNA reads as TGTGCCAGCGGCCCTAGGGGGTCCAATGAAAAACTGTTTTTT. Amino acid sequence: CASGPRGSNEKLFF.

Concerning this clone itself: Other DNA sequences in this specimen translate into the identical CDR3. This sequence joins TRBV18 and TRBJ2-7, with 10 nucleotides matching TRBD1. The V gene end was trimmed by 3 bases and the J gene end by 4 bases; junction bases not matched to a gene: 3. Looked up from germline, CDR1 is KGHSH and CDR2 is LQKENI. There are 14 residues in the CDR3. The CDR3 sequence: CASSPGQGVYEQYF. The CDR3, as DNA: TGTGCCAGCTCACCCGGACAGGGGGTGTACGAGCAGTACTTC.

The chain carries TRBV19 and TRBJ2-6; D call uncertain. The CDR3 totals 12 residues. Germline V lookup: CDR1 LNHDA, CDR2 SQIVND (reference sequence). The germline V and J ends were trimmed by 4 bases and 4 bases, with 2 bases remaining between them. DNA for the CDR3: TGTGCCAGTAGTACGGGGGCCAACGTCCTGACTTTC. This sequence encodes CASSTGANVLTF.

The chain combines TRBV19 with TRBJ2-1; 12 nucleotides agree with TRBD2. Per germline, CDR1 LNHDA and CDR2 SQIVND (reference sequence). J was trimmed by 4 bases and V by 6 bases; bases with no gene match: 19. This CDR3 has 20 residues. This CDR3 is CASSHKGLAGTAGRYNEQFF. The CDR3 DNA sequence: TGTGCCAGTAGCCATAAAGGACTAGCGGGGACCGCCGGACGGTACAATGAGCAGTTCTTC.

The rearrangement links TRBV9 to TRBJ2-2, with D possibly matching TRBD1 (6 bases). Germline V CDR1 and CDR2: SGDLS, YYNGEE. Trimming took 6 bases from V and 6 from J, leaving 15 bases between them. This CDR3 is built from 14 residues. Here the CDR3 DNA reads TGTGCCAGCACCGCCCACAGGGAAGCCGGGGAGCTGTTTTTT. This codes for CASTAHREAGELFF.

The chain joins TRBV11-2 to TRBJ2-5; D uncertain. Germline CDR1 and CDR2: SGHAT and FQNNGV. CDR3 size: 13 residues. V lost 7 bases, J lost 7 bases, and 16 bases lay in between. The CDR3 DNA sequence: TGTGCCAGCACCAACACGGGTAGTGGGACCCAGTACTTC. Amino acid sequence: CASTNTGSGTQYF.

The chain has TRBV6-6 and TRBJ2-1; 7 bases match TRBD1. This CDR3 comprises 11 residues. Germline assignment: CDR1 MNHNY and CDR2 SVGAGI (reference sequence). After removal of 2 bases from V and 13 bases from J, the junction contained 2 bases not matched to a gene. The CDR3 DNA reads TGTGCCAGCAGTTACGACAGGGTTCAGTTCTTC. Translation gives CASSYDRVQFF.

This clone was seen just once. The chain is built from TRBV10-2 and TRBJ2-7, with 9 bases identical to TRBD1. CDR1 is WSHSY and CDR2 is SAAADI in the germline V gene. This CDR3 spans 15 amino acids. V was pared by 8 bases and J by 3 bases, with 11 bases of the junction left unmatched. The chain's CDR3 is CASGTGRVVDYEQYF. Written as DNA, the CDR3 is TGCGCCAGCGGGACAGGGCGGGTGGTTGACTACGAGCAGTACTTC.

V and J are TRBV28 and TRBJ1-2; D remains ambiguous. CDR1 is MDHEN and CDR2 is SYDVKM in the germline V gene. The CDR3 extends over 13 amino acids. V lost 7 bases and J lost 8, with 17 bases in between. The CDR3 DNA sequence: TGTGCCAGCATATCGGAGGCCCTCCGGGGCTACACCTTC. Encoded protein: CASISEALRGYTF.

This chain connects TRBV27 to TRBJ1-1; D may be TRBD1 (6 bases). Trimming shortened V by 6 bases and J by 1 base, and 6 bases separated the two germline ends. Germline CDR1 is MNHEY and CDR2 is SMNVEV (reference sequence). This CDR3 is built from 12 residues. CDR3 in DNA: TGTGCCAGCAGAGGGGGGAACACTGAAGCTTTCTTT. Its protein is CASRGGNTEAFF.

This chain links TRBV5-1 with TRBJ2-3; TRBD1 agrees at 7 bases. The CDR3 is made up of 19 amino acids. Germline CDR1 is SGHRS and CDR2 is YFSETQ. Germline trimming cut 4 bases from V and 2 bases from J; bases unmatched to any gene: 19. The chain's CDR3 is CASSLPSGQMIRDTDTQYF. CDR3 DNA: TGCGCCAGCAGCCTCCCCTCGGGACAGATGATTAGGGACACAGATACGCAGTATTTT.

This chain joins TRBV28 and TRBJ1-2; D is perhaps TRBD1 (6 bases). The CDR3 is 13 amino acids. Germline values: CDR1 MDHEN, CDR2 SYDVKM. V gave up 7 bases and J gave up 8 bases, with 17 bases separating them. The CDR3 DNA reads as TGTGCCAGCAATCATGGGGGGGCGGGCGGCTACACCTTC. This translates into CASNHGGAGGYTF.

The rearrangement uses TRBV5-1 and TRBJ2-7; 13 bases line up with TRBD2. Per the germline V gene, CDR1 is SGHRS and CDR2 is YFSETQ. J lost 7 bases, V lost 9 bases, and 7 bases had no gene match. The CDR3 spans 13 residues. CDR3 bases: TGCGCCACACGACTAGCGGGGGGCCTGGAGCAGTACTTC. This codes for CATRLAGGLEQYF.

In this sample, this clone turned up once. The rearrangement uses TRBV11-2 and TRBJ2-2; D may be TRBD1 (6 bases). V lost 4 bases, J lost 6 bases, and 6 bases lay in between. CDR3 size: 12 residues. The germline gives CDR1 SGHAT, CDR2 FQNNGV. CDR3 in DNA: TGTGCCAGCAGCTCAGGGGCCGGGGAGCTGTTTTTT. Its protein is CASSSGAGELFF.

The rearrangement links TRBV4-1 to TRBJ2-3; weak D call: TRBD2 (6 bases). Trimming removed 3 bases at V and 2 bases at J, with 18 bases between. The CDR3 is 17 amino acids. CDR1 is MGHRA, CDR2 YSYEKL, per germline. The CDR3, as DNA: TGCGCCAGCAGCCATGAAGGGACTTCGCTTCACACAGATACGCAGTATTTT. Its translation is CASSHEGTSLHTDTQYF.

The rearrangement joins TRBV28 to TRBJ1-1; 9 bases map to TRBD1. The V and J ends lost 6 bases and 3 bases, in that order; junction bases with no gene match: 2. The CDR3 is made up of 13 amino acids. Germline CDR1 reads MDHEN; CDR2 reads SYDVKM. The CDR3 is CASRDRGYTEAFF. In DNA, the CDR3 is TGTGCCAGCAGGGACAGGGGTTACACTGAAGCTTTCTTT. Full variable domain (remainder filled in from reference TRBV28 and TRBJ1-1): DVKVTQSSRYLVKRTGEKVFLECVQDMDHENMFWYRQDPGLGLRLIYFSYDVKMKEKGDIPEGYSVSREKKERFSLILESASTNQTSMYLCASRDRGYTEAFFGQGTRLTVV.

The chain links TRBV6-6 to TRBJ1-3; D may be TRBD1 (5 bases). The CDR3 spans 13 residues. Trimming pared 6 bases from V and 4 bases from J, leaving 10 bases between. CDR1 and CDR2 from the germline V gene are MNHNY and SVGAGI (reference sequence). CDR3 sequence: CASRGLRGNTIYF. The CDR3 nucleotides are TGTGCCAGCAGGGGGCTGAGAGGAAACACCATATATTTT.

A few counts support this clone. This rearrangement joins TRBV6-1 to TRBJ2-5; TRBD1 matches at 7 bases. The end of the DNA aligns better with TRBJ2-7, so the J call may be wrong. Germline CDR1 reads MNHNS; CDR2 reads SASEGT. The CDR3 runs 17 residues. The CDR3: CASSEASYDRAPYEQYF. The CDR3 DNA follows: TGTGCCAGCAGTGAAGCCTCCTACGACAGGGCCCCCTACGAGCAGTACTTC.

The J gene is TRBJ2-7, the V gene TRBV11-2; D possibly corresponds to TRBD2 (5 bases). Germline CDR1 SGHAT, CDR2 FQNNGV. The CDR3 contains 14 residues. Deletions cut 5 bases from V and 6 bases from J, with 17 bases between. The CDR3 loop is CASSDLPGIIEQYF. The CDR3, as DNA: TGTGCCAGCAGCGACCTCCCGGGAATAATCGAGCAGTACTTC.

The CDR3, as DNA: TGTGCCAGCAGTTTCAGGGGCGGGGAGACCCAGTACTTC. Its protein product is CASSFRGGETQYF. The genes are TRBV28 and TRBJ2-5; tentative D call: TRBD1 (6 bases). The V end was cut by 3 bases, the J end by 5 bases, with 10 bases between. CDR1 is MDHEN, CDR2 SYDVKM, per germline. This CDR3 is 13 amino acids long. Based on the CDR3 plus reference TRBV28 and TRBJ2-5, the full variable domain is DVKVTQSSRYLVKRTGEKVFLECVQDMDHENMFWYRQDPGLGLRLIYFSYDVKMKEKGDIPEGYSVSREKKERFSLILESASTNQTSMYLCASSFRGGETQYFGPGTRLLVL.

CDR3 DNA: TGTGCCTTCAGTGATGGGACACGCACCTACGAGCAGTACTTC. Encoded protein: CAFSDGTRTYEQYF. The gene calls are TRBV27 and TRBJ2-7; possibly TRBD1 for D (6 bases). Looked up from germline, CDR1 is MNHEY and CDR2 is SMNVEV (reference sequence). This CDR3 spans 14 amino acids. V was cut by 11 bases and J by 2 bases, with 19 bases left in between.

Turning to this clone: One junction end does not reproduce the germline sequence, and a read error may be involved. The same CDR3 also results from other DNA sequences found in this sample. V and J are TRBV7-9 and TRBJ2-6; 8 positions agree with TRBD1. Germline V gene lookup returns CDR1 SEHNR and CDR2 FQNEAQ (reference sequence). This CDR3 comprises 17 residues. CDR3 nucleotides: TGTGCCAGCAGCTCGTTGGACAGGGCAGGAGGAGCCAGCGTCCTGACTTTC. It specifies CASSSLDRAGGASVLTF.

This sequence joins TRBV9 and TRBJ2-2; possibly TRBD1 for D (6 bases). Germline V gives CDR1 SGDLS, CDR2 YYNGEE. This CDR3 region has 13 residues. V was shortened by 3 bases and J by 7 bases, with 10 bases between the two germline ends. The CDR3 sequence: CASSDRDIGELFF. The CDR3 DNA reads TGTGCCAGCAGCGACAGGGATATCGGGGAGCTGTTTTTT.

The chain couples TRBV5-1 to TRBJ2-2; D is possibly TRBD1 (6 bases). CDR3 size: 15 residues. V gave up 0 bases and J gave up 7 bases, with 13 bases separating them. Germline CDR1 is SGHRS and CDR2 is YFSETQ. The CDR3 loop is CASSLAAGEGGELFF. Written as DNA, the CDR3 is TGCGCCAGCAGCTTGGCGGCAGGGGAAGGCGGGGAGCTGTTTTTT.

This chain's CDR3 is CASSPGGRKTQYF. In DNA, the CDR3 is TGTGCCAGCAGTCCGGGGGGGAGGAAGACCCAGTACTTC. The chain carries TRBV28 and TRBJ2-5; 8 bases are a match to TRBD2. Germline assignment: CDR1 MDHEN and CDR2 SYDVKM. This CDR3 is built from 13 residues. Germline trimming cut 5 bases from V and 6 bases from J; bases unmatched to any gene: 5. Looking up the rest from reference TRBV28 and TRBJ2-5 gives the full variable domain: DVKVTQSSRYLVKRTGEKVFLECVQDMDHENMFWYRQDPGLGLRLIYFSYDVKMKEKGDIPEGYSVSREKKERFSLILESASTNQTSMYLCASSPGGRKTQYFGPGTRLLVL.

This clone was seen a single time. This rearrangement joins TRBV14 to TRBJ2-1; 11 nucleotides agree with TRBD2. The V and J ends lost 3 bases and 2 bases, in that order; junction bases with no gene match: 3. The CDR3 length is 16 residues. Germline V lookup: CDR1 SGHDN, CDR2 FVKESK. The CDR3 loop is CASSHISGGAYNEQFF. Written as DNA, the CDR3 is TGTGCCAGCAGCCATATTAGCGGGGGGGCCTACAATGAGCAGTTCTTC.

This clone was seen just once. This chain's CDR3 is CSLLGQSGGTEAFF. CDR3 DNA: TGCAGCCTACTCGGACAGTCAGGCGGCACTGAAGCTTTCTTT. The gene calls are TRBV29-1 and TRBJ1-1; weak D call: TRBD1 (6 bases). The CDR3 loop spans 14 amino acids. Germline CDR1 reads SQVTM; CDR2 reads ANQGSEA. Trimming shortened V by 8 bases and J by 4 bases, and 20 bases separated the two germline ends.

The genes are TRBV27 and TRBJ1-5; TRBD1 is a possible D gene (5 bases). The germline V and J ends were trimmed by 3 bases and 6 bases, with 12 bases remaining between them. The CDR3 contains 14 residues. Germline loops: CDR1 MNHEY, CDR2 SMNVEV (reference sequence). Here the CDR3 DNA reads TGTGCCAGCAGTTTGGGGGGAGGTAGTCAGCCCCAGCATTTT. Its translation is CASSLGGGSQPQHF.

This clone was seen a single time. The chain is built from TRBV5-4 and TRBJ1-2; weak D call: TRBD1 (6 bases). This CDR3 contains 15 residues. Trimming left V 4 bases short and J 9 bases short, with 22 bases between. The V gene's germline CDR1 is SGHNT and CDR2 YYREEE (reference sequence). The CDR3 reads CASSGTGRGAISYTF. The CDR3, as DNA: TGTGCCAGCAGCGGTACAGGGAGAGGGGCTATTAGCTACACCTTC.